The next 29 T cell receptor beta chains were all read from a single sample in a study of blood T cell repertoires in COVID-19. The repertoire was sequenced with immunoSEQ multiplex PCR; TCRdb's copy has only in-frame clones and lacks some. The sample lists over 200,000 clones, 91% occurring once. The sequencing sample was made of peripheral blood. The receptors come from a person aged 18 to 35 with COVID-19, enrolled during active disease.

The chain is built from TRBV11-3 and TRBJ2-5; a weak D match, TRBD2 (6 bases). The CDR3 runs 12 residues. The germline V gene has CDR1 SGHNT and CDR2 YENEEA. The V end lost 6 bases, the J end lost 4 bases, and 9 bases lay between the germline ends. CDR3 sequence (DNA): TGTGCCAGCAGTCTCGGGAGAGAGACCCAGTACTTC. This sequence encodes CASSLGRETQYF.

V is TRBV7-9 and J is TRBJ1-4, with D perhaps matching TRBD1 (5 bases). From germline, CDR1 is SEHNR and CDR2 FQNEAQ (reference sequence). V was cut by 5 bases and J by 8 bases, with 15 bases left in between. The CDR3 totals 14 residues. DNA of the CDR3: TGTGCCAGCAGCGCACAGGCAGCAGGGGAAAAACTGTTTTTT. This translates into CASSAQAAGEKLFF.

The V and J genes are TRBV4-1 and TRBJ1-4; a possible D gene is TRBD1 (6 bases). V dropped 3 bases and J dropped 0 bases, with 8 bases sitting between them. The CDR3 has 15 amino acids. Per the germline V gene, CDR1 is MGHRA and CDR2 is YSYEKL. CDR3 coding DNA: TGCGCCAGCAGCCAGGGGGCGGCAACTAATGAAAAACTGTTTTTT. It translates to CASSQGAATNEKLFF.

The V call is TRBV2, the J call TRBJ1-1; 9 positions agree with TRBD1. Looked up from germline, CDR1 is SNHLY and CDR2 is FYNNEI. CDR3 length: 13 residues. J was trimmed by 4 bases and V by 6 bases; bases with no gene match: 3. The CDR3 DNA follows: TGTGCCAGCAGAGACAGGGGGTTCACTGAAGCTTTCTTT. Residues: CASRDRGFTEAFF.

V usage is TRBV7-2 and J usage is TRBJ2-3; TRBD2 might be the D (6 bases). Trimming removed 2 bases from V and 0 bases from J, with 12 bases in between. This CDR3 region has 16 residues. Germline CDR1 SGHTA, CDR2 FQGNSA. The CDR3 DNA is TGTGCCAGCAGCTTACCTCGCGGGGCAAGCACAGATACGCAGTATTTT. Translated: CASSLPRGASTDTQYF.

The rearrangement joins TRBV2 to TRBJ2-3, with D possibly being TRBD1 (6 bases). There are 15 residues in the CDR3. The germline CDR1 and CDR2 sequences are SNHLY and FYNNEI. V was cut by 10 bases and J by 0 bases, with 17 bases left in between. The CDR3: CAIVRLRGSTDTQYF. Written as DNA, the CDR3 is TGTGCCATCGTTCGACTCAGGGGTAGCACAGATACGCAGTATTTT.

The chain combines TRBV7-9 with TRBJ1-5, with TRBD1 matching over 7 bases. Germline CDR1 and CDR2: SEHNR and FQNEAQ (reference sequence). The CDR3 is 14 amino acids. The J segment lost 9 bases and the V segment lost 5 bases, leaving 10 bases of the junction unmatched. The CDR3 spells CASSLQGEQGPQHF. CDR3 DNA sequence: TGTGCCAGCAGCCTTCAGGGGGAGCAAGGGCCCCAGCATTTT.

CDR3 coding DNA: TGTGCCAGCAGTCCCCCCGGGACTAGCGGAGATACGCAGTATTTT. Protein sequence: CASSPPGTSGDTQYF. The rearrangement joins TRBV5-4 to TRBJ2-3; 11 positions agree with TRBD2. CDR1 and CDR2 from the germline V gene are SGHNT and YYREEE (reference sequence). J lost 5 bases, V lost 5 bases, and 7 bases had no gene match. This CDR3 region has 15 residues.

This sequence joins TRBV19 and TRBJ2-7, with TRBD2 matching over 7 bases. Germline assignment: CDR1 LNHDA and CDR2 SQIVND (reference sequence). This CDR3 spans 14 amino acids. Trimming cost V 3 bases and J 1 base; bases outside gene matches: 3. CDR3 loop: CASSMGGASYEQYF. The CDR3 coding sequence is TGTGCCAGTAGTATGGGAGGGGCGTCCTACGAGCAGTACTTC.

V and J are TRBV21-1 and TRBJ2-7; the table's D call of TRBD2 was not tested on the DNA. TRBV21-1 is designated a pseudogene. This CDR3 is built from 13 residues. CDR3 protein: CASIRDLSYEQYF. The CDR3 nucleotides read TGTGCCAGCATCCGGGACTTATCCTACGAGCAGTACTTC.

J is TRBJ1-1 and V is TRBV21-1. TRBV21-1 represents a pseudogene. The CDR3 has 14 amino acids. Here the CDR3 DNA reads TGTGCCAGCAGCAAAGGGTCGGTGAACACTGAAGCTTTCTTT. This gives the protein CASSKGSVNTEAFF.

This rearrangement joins TRBV5-4 to TRBJ1-6, with TRBD1 identical over 9 bases. This CDR3 has 17 amino acids. V shed 4 bases and J 5 bases; nucleotides not matched to a gene: 10. Germline V gene lookup returns CDR1 SGHNT and CDR2 YYREEE (reference sequence). The CDR3 sequence is CASSVGPGQGHNSPLHF. CDR3 sequence (DNA): TGTGCCAGCAGCGTGGGTCCGGGACAGGGTCATAATTCACCCCTCCACTTT.

This chain connects TRBV16 to TRBJ2-7, with D perhaps matching TRBD2 (5 bases). The CDR3 extends over 19 amino acids. Trimming shortened V by 7 bases and J by 3 bases, and 31 bases separated the two germline ends. Germline V lookup: CDR1 KGHSY, CDR2 FQNENV. This chain's CDR3 is CASTDIAGNQVGGGYEQYF. Here the CDR3 DNA reads TGTGCCAGCACCGATATCGCCGGGAACCAGGTAGGAGGAGGCTACGAGCAGTACTTC.

On this clone: Additional DNA sequences in this sample encode the identical CDR3. V and J are TRBV6-6 and TRBJ2-1, with a possible D match to TRBD1 (6 bases). The CDR3 sequence is 16 residues long. Trimming shortened V by 3 bases and J by 0 bases, and 12 bases separated the two germline ends. CDR1 and CDR2 from the germline V gene are MNHNY and SVGAGI (reference sequence). The DNA for the CDR3 is TGTGCCAGCAGTTATTCGGGACAAAGCTCCTACAATGAGCAGTTCTTC. Protein: CASSYSGQSSYNEQFF.

The rearrangement uses TRBV7-9 and TRBJ2-1, with 9 bases that match TRBD2. CDR1 and CDR2 (germline): SEHNR, FQNEAQ (reference sequence). The ends lost 4 bases at V and 5 bases at J; junction bases unmatched: 12. This CDR3 is 17 amino acids long. The DNA of the CDR3 is TGTGCCAGCAGCTCCCGGGGGCGGACTAGCGAAAACAATGAGCAGTTCTTC. Its translation is CASSSRGRTSENNEQFF. Full variable domain (rest looked up from reference TRBV7-9 and TRBJ2-1): DTGVSQNPRHKITKRGQNVTFRCDPISEHNRLYWYRQTLGQGPEFLTYFQNEAQLEKSRLLSDRFSAERPKGSFSTLEIQRTEQGDSAMYLCASSSRGRTSENNEQFFGPGTRLTVL.

This chain links TRBV5-1 with TRBJ2-2; D gene unclear. The CDR3 is 15 amino acids. V was shortened by 0 bases and J by 4 bases, with 10 bases between the two germline ends. Germline CDR1 and CDR2: SGHRS and YFSETQ. Written as DNA, the CDR3 is TGCGCCAGCAGCTTGGGGTCAGGTGCCACCGGGGAGCTGTTTTTT. Encoded protein: CASSLGSGATGELFF.

V and J are TRBV5-4 and TRBJ1-4; 11 bases match TRBD1. The CDR3 is 14 residues long. Germline assignment: CDR1 SGHNT and CDR2 YYREEE (reference sequence). With V trimmed by 0 bases and J by 8 bases, 0 bases remained unmatched. CDR3 loop: CASSLGDRGEKLFF. The CDR3 nucleotides read TGTGCCAGCAGCTTGGGGGACAGGGGGGAAAAACTGTTTTTT. Together with reference TRBV5-4 and TRBJ1-4, the CDR3 gives the full variable domain: ETGVTQSPTHLIKTRGQQVTLRCSSQSGHNTVSWYQQALGQGPQFIFQYYREEENGRGNFPPRFSGLQFPNYSSELNVNALELDDSALYLCASSLGDRGEKLFFGSGTQLSVL.

The rearrangement links TRBV2 to TRBJ2-7; 10 nucleotides align to TRBD2. Germline V CDR1 and CDR2: SNHLY, FYNNEI. This CDR3 is built from 16 residues. After removal of 4 bases from V and 4 bases from J, the junction contained 10 bases not matched to a gene. The CDR3: CASSAGTSERMYEQYF. CDR3 DNA sequence: TGTGCCAGCAGTGCCGGGACTAGCGAGAGAATGTACGAGCAGTACTTC. Complete variable domain (other parts from reference TRBV2 and TRBJ2-7): EPEVTQTPSHQVTQMGQEVILRCVPISNHLYFYWYRQILGQKVEFLVSFYNNEISEKSEIFDDQFSVERPDGSNFTLKIRSTKLEDSAMYFCASSAGTSERMYEQYFGPGTRLTVT.

This chain uses TRBV5-1 with TRBJ2-1; D remains ambiguous. The germline CDR1 and CDR2 sequences are SGHRS and YFSETQ. Trimming removed 3 bases from V and 4 bases from J, with 17 bases in between. The CDR3 extends over 16 amino acids. CDR3 sequence reads: CASSSKDSLNYNEQFF. The DNA for the CDR3 is TGCGCCAGCAGCTCGAAAGACTCCCTAAATTACAATGAGCAGTTCTTC.

V gene TRBV29-1 combines with J gene TRBJ2-5; TRBD2 aligns across 11 bases. This CDR3 has 17 residues. CDR1 and CDR2 (germline): SQVTM, ANQGSEA. Trimming took 1 base from V and 4 from J; bases not matched to a gene: 11. The CDR3 loop is CSVEVRQLAGDSETQYF. The CDR3 coding sequence is TGCAGCGTTGAAGTCCGACAACTAGCGGGAGACTCAGAGACCCAGTACTTC.

The chain carries TRBV10-3 and TRBJ2-3; D may be TRBD2 (6 bases). Germline V lookup: CDR1 ENHRY, CDR2 SYGVKD. Trimming removed 7 bases at V and 3 bases at J, with 11 bases between. This CDR3 is 13 amino acids long. This CDR3 is CAIKTGATDTQYF. The CDR3 nucleotides read TGTGCCATCAAAACGGGAGCTACAGATACGCAGTATTTT.

The chain employs TRBV9 and TRBJ1-3; 7 nucleotides match TRBD1. Germline CDR1 SGDLS, CDR2 YYNGEE. The CDR3 loop spans 15 amino acids. The V segment lost 4 bases and the J segment 4 bases; nucleotides outside the gene matches: 8. The CDR3 loop reads CASSPRQGGGNTIYF. CDR3 DNA sequence: TGTGCCAGCAGCCCAAGACAGGGAGGCGGAAACACCATATATTTT.

This chain links TRBV4-1 with TRBJ2-7, with D unresolved. The germline V and J ends were trimmed by 1 base and 1 base, with 14 bases remaining between them. In germline, CDR1 is MGHRA, CDR2 YSYEKL. There are 16 residues in the CDR3. In DNA form, the CDR3 reads TGCGCCAGCAGCCAAGGAGAGGCTGTCCGATCCTACGAGCAGTACTTC. Residues: CASSQGEAVRSYEQYF.

The sample holds one count of this clone. V gene TRBV6-5 combines with J gene TRBJ2-1, with TRBD2 matching 9 bases. Trimming cost V 2 bases and J 16 bases; bases outside gene matches: 15. CDR3 length: 15 residues. Germline V gene data show CDR1 as MNHEY and CDR2 as SVGAGI. Here the CDR3 reads CASSYPQLAGLLLFF. CDR3 coding DNA: TGTGCCAGCAGTTACCCTCAACTAGCGGGTCTTCTCCTATTCTTC.

The J gene is TRBJ2-3, the V gene TRBV18; 11 bases agree with TRBD2. The CDR3 sequence is 17 residues long. Germline values: CDR1 KGHSH, CDR2 LQKENI. V trimming: 7 bases; J trimming: 1 base; junction bases outside the gene matches: 10. Here the CDR3 reads CASLPNSGRDRTDTQYF. The CDR3 DNA sequence: TGTGCCAGCTTACCGAATAGCGGGAGGGATCGCACAGATACGCAGTATTTT.

This rearrangement joins TRBV3-1 (or the pseudogene TRBV3-2) to TRBJ2-7; TRBD2 matches at 11 bases. The germline CDR1 and CDR2 sequences are LGHDT and YNNKEL (reference sequence). The CDR3 is 15 residues long. V was clipped by 0 bases and J by 6 bases; unmatched bases: 4. CDR3 loop: CASSQELLAGGEQYF. The CDR3 DNA is TGTGCCAGCAGCCAAGAATTGCTAGCGGGAGGCGAGCAGTACTTC.

The chain joins TRBV11-2 to TRBJ2-1; TRBD2 matches at 12 bases. Per germline, CDR1 SGHAT and CDR2 FQNNGV. The ends lost 5 bases at V and 4 bases at J; junction bases unmatched: 6. The CDR3 covers 16 residues. The CDR3 region has the DNA TGTGCCAGCAGCCCGGGACTAGCGGGTCGGTACAATGAGCAGTTCTTC. Its translation is CASSPGLAGRYNEQFF.

V usage is TRBV6-1 and J usage is TRBJ2-7; maybe TRBD2 (6 bases). V was clipped by 3 bases and J by 2 bases, with 11 bases between them. The CDR3 is made up of 14 amino acids. Looked up from germline, CDR1 is MNHNS and CDR2 is SASEGT. The CDR3 spells CASSDSGLPYEQYF. Written as DNA, the CDR3 is TGTGCCAGCAGTGATAGCGGTCTTCCCTACGAGCAGTACTTC.

This clone was recorded a few times. V usage is TRBV19 and J usage is TRBJ1-1; 9 nucleotides line up with TRBD1. The CDR3 totals 15 residues. V gave up 3 bases and J gave up 4 bases; unmatched junction bases: 6. The germline V gene encodes CDR1 LNHDA and CDR2 SQIVND (reference sequence). CDR3 loop: CASSMPGTGPTEAFF. CDR3 bases: TGTGCCAGTAGTATGCCTGGGACAGGGCCCACTGAAGCTTTCTTT.